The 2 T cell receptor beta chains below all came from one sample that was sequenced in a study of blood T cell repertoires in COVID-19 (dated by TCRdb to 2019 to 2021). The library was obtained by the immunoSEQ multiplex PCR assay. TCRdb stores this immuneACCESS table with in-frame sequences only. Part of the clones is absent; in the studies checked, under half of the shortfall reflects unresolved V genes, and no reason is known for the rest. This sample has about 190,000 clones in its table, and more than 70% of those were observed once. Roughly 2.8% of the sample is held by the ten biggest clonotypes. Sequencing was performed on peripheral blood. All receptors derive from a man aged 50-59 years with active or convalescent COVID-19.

Here the CDR3 reads CASSQDHYTEAFF. The CDR3 nucleotides read TGCGCCAGCAGCCAAGATCATTACACTGAAGCTTTCTTT. The chain uses TRBV4-1 and TRBJ1-1, with unresolved D. CDR1 and CDR2 (germline): MGHRA, YSYEKL. The CDR3 has 13 residues. V was shortened by 0 bases and J by 3 bases, with 5 bases between the two germline ends.

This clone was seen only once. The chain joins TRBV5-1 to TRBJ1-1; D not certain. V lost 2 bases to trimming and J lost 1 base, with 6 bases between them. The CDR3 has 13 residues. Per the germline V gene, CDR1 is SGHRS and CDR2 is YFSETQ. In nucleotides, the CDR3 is TGCGCCAGCAGCTTTATGGCGAACACTGAAGCTTTCTTT. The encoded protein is CASSFMANTEAFF.